What follows describes a single TCR beta chain. Its antigen is undetermined. The data are from a study of blood T cells in healthy people across ages. Study-wide results and caveats: Possibly confounding the expanded clonotype changes was the fact that donor CMV status was unknown.

The CDR3 runs to 14 residues. Germline trimming cut 5 bases from V and 3 bases from J; bases unmatched to any gene: 7. Germline CDR1 is MNHEY and CDR2 is SVGAGI. Primed by a sample-barcoded 5' primer and a J-beta primer mix, a second PCR proceeded for 7 to 11 cycles. In TCRdb, the 5' RACE reads were re-called with MiXCR into one record per CDR3 protein. The data contain roughly 1,500,000 distinct CDR3 sequences, 35% to 45% of them singletons. The source material was blood. V and J are TRBV6-5 and TRBJ2-7, with TRBD1 matching over 7 bases. The TCR comes from a woman under 30 in good health. Here the CDR3 DNA reads TGTGCCAGCAGTCGGGACAGCCCCAACTACGAGCAGTACTTC. Its translation: CASSRDSPNYEQYF.